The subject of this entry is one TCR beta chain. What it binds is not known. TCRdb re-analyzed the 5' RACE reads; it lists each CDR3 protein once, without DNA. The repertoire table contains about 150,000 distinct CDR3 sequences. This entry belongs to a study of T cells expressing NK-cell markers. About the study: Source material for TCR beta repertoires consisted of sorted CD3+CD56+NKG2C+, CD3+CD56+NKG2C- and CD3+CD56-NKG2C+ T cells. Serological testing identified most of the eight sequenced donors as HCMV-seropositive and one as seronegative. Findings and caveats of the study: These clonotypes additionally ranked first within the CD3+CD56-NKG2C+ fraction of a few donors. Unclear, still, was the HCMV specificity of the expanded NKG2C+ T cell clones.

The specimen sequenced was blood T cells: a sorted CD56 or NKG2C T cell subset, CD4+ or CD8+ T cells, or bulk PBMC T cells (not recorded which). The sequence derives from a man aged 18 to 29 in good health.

The CDR3: CASSGDNYEQYF. V usage is TRBV5-1 and J usage is TRBJ2-7; TCRdb designates TRBD1, a call that cannot be tested without DNA. Germline V lookup: CDR1 SGHRS, CDR2 YFSETQ. This CDR3 region has 12 residues.